The 19 T cell receptor beta chains below were found in one sample sequenced in a study of T-cell reconstitution after alpha-beta-depleted transplantation in children. A TCRbeta library incorporating unique molecular identifiers was prepared. MiXCR was run by TCRdb on the PCR reads, yielding one entry per CDR3 protein. The repertoire holds about 640,000 distinct CDR3 sequences, with roughly 17% as singletons. The sequences come from PBMCs from the stem cell graft donor, collected from the stem cell graft. The receptors were sampled from a human donor who donated a stem cell graft to a child with acute myeloid leukemia.

This clonotype was counted at least ten times. The chain is built from TRBV9 and TRBJ1-6; maybe TRBD1 (5 bases). V lost 9 bases and J lost 6, with 16 bases in between. Per germline, CDR1 SGDLS and CDR2 YYNGEE. CDR3 length: 14 residues. CDR3 sequence (DNA): TGTGCCACCCCCCTGGCAGGGCGTAATTCACCCCTCCACTTT. Amino acid sequence: CATPLAGRNSPLHF.

For this clonotype: This sequence may be a read error, since a much larger clone differs from it by one base. The rearrangement joins TRBV20-1 to TRBJ2-7; D call uncertain. The germline gives CDR1 DFQATT, CDR2 SNEGSKA (reference sequence). V shed 5 bases and J shed 0 bases, with 5 bases lying between them. This CDR3 contains 11 residues. This chain's CDR3 is CSAWSSYEQYV. In DNA form, the CDR3 reads TGCAGTGCTTGGAGCTCCTACGAGCAGTACGTC.

This clonotype was counted ten times or more. The chain combines TRBV20-1 with TRBJ2-5; TRBD2 matches 9 bases. CDR1 and CDR2 from the germline V gene are DFQATT and SNEGSKA (reference sequence). The CDR3 runs to 16 residues. Trimming cost V 1 base and J 5 bases; bases outside gene matches: 11. The chain's CDR3 is CSARALSGGIRETQYF. CDR3 in DNA: TGCAGTGCTAGAGCCCTTAGCGGGGGAATCAGGGAGACCCAGTACTTC.

A few counts support this clonotype. The rearrangement uses TRBV9 and TRBJ1-2; D gene uncertain. CDR1 is SGDLS and CDR2 is YYNGEE in the germline V gene. This CDR3 spans 16 amino acids. V was trimmed by 4 bases and J by 2 bases, leaving 18 bases between them. CDR3 in amino acids: CASSPSAGNANYGYTF. In nucleotides, the CDR3 is TGTGCCAGCAGCCCAAGCGCGGGGAATGCCAACTATGGCTACACCTTC. The full variable domain, with the rest looked up from reference TRBV9 and TRBJ1-2, is DSGVTQTPKHLITATGQRVTLRCSPRSGDLSVYWYQQSLDQGLQFLIQYYNGEERAKGNILERFSAQQFPDLHSELNLSSLELGDSALYFCASSPSAGNANYGYTFGSGTRLTVV.

This clonotype was seen more than once but under ten times. This chain joins TRBV9 and TRBJ1-1; D gene ambiguous. The CDR3 sequence is 17 residues long. Trimming cost V 0 bases and J 0 bases, with 15 bases left between them. Germline V gene data show CDR1 as SGDLS and CDR2 as YYNGEE. This chain's CDR3 is CASSVVGSPGMNTEAFF. As DNA, the CDR3 is TGTGCCAGCAGCGTAGTAGGCAGCCCCGGGATGAACACTGAAGCTTTCTTT.

The chain has TRBV20-1 and TRBJ1-3, with 8 bases that match TRBD1. From germline, CDR1 is DFQATT and CDR2 SNEGSKA (reference sequence). This CDR3 is 13 amino acids long. V shed 6 bases, J shed 4 bases, and the junction held 5 bases outside the gene matches. The CDR3 protein is CSAIRGRGNTIYF. In nucleotides, the CDR3 is TGCAGTGCCATCAGGGGGCGCGGAAACACCATATATTTT.

This clonotype was picked up many times. The chain carries TRBV7-9 and TRBJ2-5; 7 nucleotides line up with TRBD1. The CDR3 contains 14 residues. The germline gives CDR1 SEHNR, CDR2 FQNEAQ (reference sequence). Trimming at V came to 5 bases and at J to 2 bases, leaving 5 bases not matched to a gene. CDR3 DNA: TGTGCCAGCAGCCGACCGGGACAGCAAGAGACCCAGTACTTC. Amino acid sequence: CASSRPGQQETQYF.

In this sample, this clonotype turned up a few times. The genes are TRBV20-1 and TRBJ2-4; a weak D match, TRBD2 (6 bases). Germline CDR1 is DFQATT and CDR2 is SNEGSKA (reference sequence). The germline V and J ends were trimmed by 3 bases and 1 base, with 16 bases remaining between them. The CDR3 spans 16 residues. The CDR3 DNA sequence: TGCAGTGCTAGGGAGGGAGGAGGGGTGGCCAAAAACATTCAGTACTTC. As protein: CSAREGGGVAKNIQYF.

The V and J genes are TRBV20-1 and TRBJ2-7; D is ambiguous. Trimming pared 0 bases from V and 3 bases from J, leaving 9 bases between. CDR1 and CDR2 (germline): DFQATT, SNEGSKA (reference sequence). This CDR3 contains 13 residues. CDR3 in amino acids: CSARDPRVYEQYF. DNA for the CDR3: TGCAGTGCTAGAGATCCCCGAGTCTACGAGCAGTACTTC.

In its sample, this clonotype was seen many times. The V and J genes are TRBV20-1 and TRBJ2-3; 13 bases map to TRBD2. This CDR3 has 16 residues. The J segment lost 0 bases and the V segment lost 3 bases, leaving 3 bases of the junction unmatched. Germline V gene data show CDR1 as DFQATT and CDR2 as SNEGSKA (reference sequence). CDR3 in amino acids: CSASGGLAGSTDTQYF. CDR3 sequence (DNA): TGCAGTGCTAGCGGGGGACTAGCGGGAAGCACAGATACGCAGTATTTT.

This clonotype was picked up many times. The rearrangement uses TRBV20-1 and TRBJ2-3, with D possibly TRBD2 on 6 matching bases. Trimming cost V 5 bases and J 2 bases, with 8 bases left between them. Germline V gene lookup returns CDR1 DFQATT and CDR2 SNEGSKA (reference sequence). This CDR3 is 12 amino acids long. DNA of the CDR3: TGCAGTGCTTCGGGGGTCACAGATACGCAGTATTTT. This sequence encodes CSASGVTDTQYF.

The gene calls are TRBV4-3 and TRBJ2-2; a possible D gene is TRBD2 (5 bases). V was clipped by 0 bases and J by 5 bases, with 7 bases between them. Germline CDR1 is LGHNA and CDR2 is YSLEER. The CDR3 has 14 residues. CDR3 bases: TGCGCCAGCAGCCAAGATCGGAGGACCGGGGAGCTGTTTTTT. It translates to CASSQDRRTGELFF.

V usage is TRBV9 and J usage is TRBJ2-5; 9 nucleotides match TRBD1. The ends lost 4 bases at V and 5 bases at J; junction bases unmatched: 12. Germline V CDR1 and CDR2: SGDLS, YYNGEE. The CDR3 totals 16 residues. CDR3 amino acids: CASSSSGDRVVETQYF. CDR3 bases: TGTGCCAGCAGCTCCAGTGGGGACAGGGTCGTCGAGACCCAGTACTTC.

This clonotype was seen more than once but under ten times. This rearrangement joins TRBV29-1 to TRBJ1-2, with D maybe TRBD1 (6 bases). Germline V lookup: CDR1 SQVTM, CDR2 ANQGSEA. This CDR3 is built from 14 residues. Trimming shortened V by 7 bases and J by 2 bases, and 17 bases separated the two germline ends. The CDR3 DNA follows: TGCAGCGCTCTCACCGGGACAAAAAACTATGGCTACACCTTC. It is translated as CSALTGTKNYGYTF.

The table lists this clonotype with many counts. The chain employs TRBV20-1 and TRBJ2-7, with 11 bases fitting TRBD2. CDR3 length: 14 residues. Germline CDR1 DFQATT, CDR2 SNEGSKA (reference sequence). With 6 bases clipped from V and 4 bases from J, the junction kept 8 bases outside the gene matches. The CDR3 spells CSARGGTSGYEQYF. CDR3 nucleotides: TGCAGTGCCCGGGGGGGGACTAGCGGTTACGAGCAGTACTTC.

In this sample, this clonotype turned up many times. J is TRBJ1-2 and V is TRBV7-2, with D hard to call. Trimming removed 0 bases at V and 4 bases at J, with 12 bases between. Germline CDR1 reads SGHTA; CDR2 reads FQGNSA. The CDR3 contains 15 residues. The CDR3 DNA reads TGTGCCAGCAGCTTAGCGCGGAACCCCATCTATGGCTACACCTTC. Amino acids: CASSLARNPIYGYTF. Full variable domain (rest looked up from reference TRBV7-2 and TRBJ1-2): GAGVSQSPSNKVTEKGKDVELRCDPISGHTALYWYRQSLGQGLEFLIYFQGNSAPDKSGLPSDRFSAERTGGSVSTLTIQRTQQEDSAVYLCASSLARNPIYGYTFGSGTRLTVV.

A remark on this clonotype: A much more abundant neighbour one base away suggests this may be a read error. The V and J genes are TRBV20-1 and TRBJ2-7; D is uncertain. The CDR3 covers 12 residues. Germline CDR1 reads DFQATT; CDR2 reads SNEGSKA (reference sequence). The CDR3 DNA reads TGCAGTGCTAGGGTCAGGTCCTACCAGCAGTACTTC. Amino acids: CSARVRSYQQYF.

The chain combines TRBV30 with TRBJ2-7; 10 bases map to TRBD2. The CDR3 is made up of 16 amino acids. With 4 bases clipped from V and 2 bases from J, the junction kept 11 bases outside the gene matches. Germline CDR1 reads GTSNPN; CDR2 reads SVGIG (reference sequence). CDR3 coding DNA: TGTGCCTGGACCCTCTGGCTAGCGGGGGCTCCCTACGAGCAGTACTTC. As protein: CAWTLWLAGAPYEQYF.

In this sample, this clonotype turned up many times. The rearrangement uses TRBV29-1 and TRBJ2-5, with 8 bases aligning to TRBD2. The CDR3 sequence is 14 residues long. Germline CDR1 SQVTM, CDR2 ANQGSEA. V lost 4 bases, J lost 3 bases, and 7 bases stayed unmatched. CDR3 DNA sequence: TGCAGCGTTGGGAAGTCGGGACTAGAAGAGACCCAGTACTTC. Residues: CSVGKSGLEETQYF.